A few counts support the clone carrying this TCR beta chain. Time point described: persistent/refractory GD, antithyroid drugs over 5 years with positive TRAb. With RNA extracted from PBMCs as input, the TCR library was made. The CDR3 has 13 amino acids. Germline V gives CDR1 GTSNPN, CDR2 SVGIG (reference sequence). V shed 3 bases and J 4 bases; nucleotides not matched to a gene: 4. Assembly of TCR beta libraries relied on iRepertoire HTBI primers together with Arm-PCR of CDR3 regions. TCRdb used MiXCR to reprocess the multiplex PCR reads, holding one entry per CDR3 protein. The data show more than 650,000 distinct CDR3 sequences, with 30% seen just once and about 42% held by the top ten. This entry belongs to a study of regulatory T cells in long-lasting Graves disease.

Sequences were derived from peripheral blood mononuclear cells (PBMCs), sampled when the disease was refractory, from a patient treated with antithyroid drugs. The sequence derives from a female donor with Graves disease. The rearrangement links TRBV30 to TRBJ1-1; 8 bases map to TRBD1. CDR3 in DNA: TGTGCCTGGAGATACGACAGGGGCACTGAAGCTTTCTTT. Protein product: CAWRYDRGTEAFF.